These T cell receptor beta chains were read from a single sample in a study of response to subunit inactivated influenza vaccine. TCRdb reanalysed the RT-PCR reads using MiXCR and keeps one entry per CDR3 protein. The sample includes fewer than 750,000 distinct CDR3 sequences, around 15% of them seen just once. The source was PBMCs from blood, collected 11 to 12 days after vaccination. Receptors originate from a man aged 45 to 65 who received an inactivated influenza vaccine. CDR3s include the opening cysteine and the closing phenylalanine or tryptophan. Fields, in order: J gene, clone size, D gene, V gene, CDR3 protein, CDR3 DNA. D genes are given only for firm matches. Size tells how often a clone was seen (once, few, many) or the class of an expanded clone, and some rows leave it out.

j_call: TRBJ2-3
clone_size: few
d_call: TRBD1
v_call: TRBV19
cdr3_aa: CASSARDSSTDTQYF
cdr3_nt: TGTGCCAGTAGTGCCCGGGACAGCAGCACAGATACGCAGTATTTT

j_call: TRBJ2-7
clone_size: NA
d_call: TRBD2
v_call: TRBV29-1
cdr3_aa: CSVLAGVNEQYF
cdr3_nt: TGCAGTGTACTAGCGGGAGTAAACGAGCAGTACTTC

j_call: TRBJ2-1
clone_size: many
d_call: TRBD2
v_call: TRBV6-1
cdr3_aa: CASSPSGRALNEQFF
cdr3_nt: TGTGCCAGCAGTCCCAGCGGGAGGGCCCTCAATGAGCAGTTCTTC

j_call: TRBJ2-1
clone_size: NA
d_call: TRBD2
v_call: TRBV20-1
cdr3_aa: CSATRAGVYNEQFF
cdr3_nt: TGCAGTGCTACTCGAGCGGGGGTCTACAATGAGCAGTTCTTC

j_call: TRBJ2-1
clone_size: NA
d_call: NA
v_call: TRBV7-7
cdr3_aa: CASSVSSSYNEQFF
cdr3_nt: TGTGCCAGCAGCGTCTCTAGCTCCTACAATGAGCAGTTCTTC

j_call: TRBJ1-1
clone_size: NA
d_call: NA
v_call: TRBV5-1
cdr3_aa: CASSQDSNTEAFF
cdr3_nt: TGCGCCAGCAGCCAGGACAGTAACACTGAAGCTTTCTTT

j_call: TRBJ2-3
clone_size: few
d_call: TRBD1
v_call: TRBV23-1
cdr3_aa: CASSPLTGGTNSLSTDTQYF
cdr3_nt: TGCGCCAGCAGTCCCCTGACAGGGGGTACAAACTCTCTAAGCACAGATACGCAGTATTTT

j_call: TRBJ2-1
clone_size: few
d_call: TRBD2
v_call: TRBV27
cdr3_aa: CASSLSLAASYNEQFF
cdr3_nt: TGTGCCAGCAGTTTAAGCCTAGCGGCCTCTTACAATGAGCAGTTCTTC

j_call: TRBJ2-7
clone_size: NA
d_call: TRBD2
v_call: TRBV11-2
cdr3_aa: CASSLESSGGQYF
cdr3_nt: TGTGCCAGCAGCTTAGAATCTAGCGGGGGGCAGTACTTC

j_call: TRBJ1-1
clone_size: NA
d_call: NA
v_call: TRBV20-1
cdr3_aa: CSLRQRLNTEAFF
cdr3_nt: TGCAGTCTTAGACAGAGGTTAAACACTGAAGCTTTCTTT

j_call: TRBJ2-1
clone_size: NA
d_call: NA
v_call: TRBV24-1
cdr3_aa: CATSGATQENNEQFF
cdr3_nt: TGTGCCACCAGTGGGGCTACTCAAGAGAACAATGAGCAGTTCTTC

j_call: TRBJ2-3
clone_size: NA
d_call: NA
v_call: TRBV5-5
cdr3_aa: CASSVRGAPTDTQYF
cdr3_nt: TGTGCCAGCAGCGTTAGGGGGGCCCCCACAGATACGCAGTATTTT

j_call: TRBJ2-1
clone_size: NA
d_call: TRBD2
v_call: TRBV2
cdr3_aa: CASSPGGGGYNEQFF
cdr3_nt: TGTGCCAGCAGCCCAGGCGGGGGGGGATACAATGAGCAGTTCTTC

j_call: TRBJ1-2
clone_size: NA
d_call: TRBD1
v_call: TRBV11-1
cdr3_aa: CASSLNLPGQGAGYGYTF
cdr3_nt: TGTGCCAGCAGCTTAAACTTGCCGGGACAGGGGGCCGGCTATGGCTACACCTTC

j_call: TRBJ2-5
clone_size: few
d_call: TRBD1
v_call: TRBV18
cdr3_aa: CASSLGQGALKETQYF
cdr3_nt: TGTGCCAGCTCACTGGGACAGGGGGCGTTGAAAGAGACCCAGTACTTC

j_call: TRBJ1-1
clone_size: NA
d_call: NA
v_call: TRBV25-1
cdr3_aa: CASRSIQGPGNTEAFF
cdr3_nt: TGTGCCAGCAGGTCTATACAAGGACCGGGGAACACTGAAGCTTTCTTT

j_call: TRBJ2-5
clone_size: NA
d_call: TRBD1
v_call: TRBV24-1
cdr3_aa: CATSDRDREETQYF
cdr3_nt: TGTGCCACCAGTGATCGGGACAGGGAAGAGACCCAGTACTTC

j_call: TRBJ2-3
clone_size: few
d_call: TRBD2
v_call: TRBV30
cdr3_aa: CAWSRGTSGSTDTQYF
cdr3_nt: TGTGCCTGGAGCCGAGGGACTAGCGGGAGCACAGATACGCAGTATTTT

j_call: TRBJ1-1
clone_size: few
d_call: NA
v_call: TRBV18
cdr3_aa: CASSRDTLAEAFF
cdr3_nt: TGTGCCAGCTCACGGGACACTCTCGCTGAAGCTTTCTTT

j_call: TRBJ1-2
clone_size: few
d_call: TRBD1
v_call: TRBV7-9
cdr3_aa: CASSPSVTWDRRGYTF
cdr3_nt: TGTGCCAGCAGCCCTAGTGTCACGTGGGACAGGAGAGGCTACACCTTC

j_call: TRBJ1-4
clone_size: NA
d_call: NA
v_call: TRBV6-2/TRBV6-3
cdr3_aa: CASSITGGGKLFF
cdr3_nt: TGTGCCAGCAGTATAACAGGCGGAGGAAAACTGTTTTTT

j_call: TRBJ2-5
clone_size: few
d_call: TRBD1
v_call: TRBV19
cdr3_aa: CASSPGDRGKETQYF
cdr3_nt: TGTGCCAGTAGTCCTGGGGACAGGGGGAAAGAGACCCAGTACTTC

j_call: TRBJ2-7
clone_size: few
d_call: NA
v_call: TRBV24-1
cdr3_aa: CATSDSSGFSYEQYF
cdr3_nt: TGTGCCACCAGTGATTCATCAGGGTTCTCCTACGAGCAGTACTTC

j_call: TRBJ2-1
clone_size: NA
d_call: TRBD2
v_call: TRBV28
cdr3_aa: CASSFIERGYNEQFF
cdr3_nt: TGTGCCAGCAGTTTTATCGAGCGGGGGTACAATGAGCAGTTCTTC

j_call: TRBJ2-3
clone_size: few
d_call: NA
v_call: TRBV6-5
cdr3_aa: CASSYSRTVGTDTQYF
cdr3_nt: TGTGCCAGCAGTTACTCGCGCACAGTGGGCACAGATACGCAGTATTTT

j_call: TRBJ2-4
clone_size: few
d_call: TRBD1
v_call: TRBV4-2
cdr3_aa: CASSPQGARGKNIQYF
cdr3_nt: TGTGCCAGCAGCCCGCAGGGGGCGCGAGGCAAAAACATTCAGTACTTC